The 21 T cell receptor beta chains listed next were all sequenced from one sample in a study of CD8 T cells in Susac syndrome. Roughly 0.45 to 1 ug RNA was reverse transcribed with random hexamers. TCRdb used MiXCR to reprocess the immunoSEQ multiplex PCR reads, holding one entry per CDR3 protein. The table records about 190,000 distinct CDR3 sequences, about 94% of them present only once. Sequenced material: CD4+ T cells from PBMCs. These receptors were obtained from a human donor in good health.

The gene calls are TRBV11-3 and TRBJ2-2, with a possible D match to TRBD2 (6 bases). There are 15 residues in the CDR3. The V and J ends lost 3 bases and 2 bases respectively, with 10 bases between them. The germline CDR1 and CDR2 sequences are SGHNT and YENEEA. The CDR3 coding sequence is TGTGCCAGCAGCTTCGGGACTTTTAACACCGGGGAGCTGTTTTTT. Amino acid sequence: CASSFGTFNTGELFF.

This chain joins TRBV20-1 and TRBJ2-7, with 7 positions matching TRBD1. The CDR3 is made up of 16 amino acids. The germline V gene has CDR1 DFQATT and CDR2 SNEGSKA (reference sequence). V lost 0 bases to trimming and J lost 3 bases; unmatched junction nucleotides: 11. The CDR3 bases are TGCAGTGCTAGAGATCTTAGGGGACAGAACCTCTACGAGCAGTACTTC. Protein product: CSARDLRGQNLYEQYF.

The chain combines TRBV13 with TRBJ2-5; the match to TRBD1 covers 9 bases. The V gene's germline CDR1 is PRHDT and CDR2 FYEKMQ (reference sequence). Losses at the gene ends were 4 bases for V and 5 bases for J; bases not matched to a gene: 5. The CDR3 extends over 14 amino acids. The CDR3 nucleotides read TGTGCCAGCAGCTACAACAGGGGGCAGGAGACCCAGTACTTC. Protein product: CASSYNRGQETQYF.

The V gene is TRBV7-9, the J gene TRBJ2-5; D remains ambiguous. Trimming removed 2 bases from V and 0 bases from J, with 7 bases in between. The CDR3 extends over 14 amino acids. The germline CDR1 and CDR2 sequences are SEHNR and FQNEAQ (reference sequence). The CDR3 protein is CASSLTGYQETQYF. The CDR3 DNA is TGTGCCAGCAGCTTAACGGGTTACCAAGAGACCCAGTACTTC.

This sequence joins TRBV20-1 and TRBJ2-7; 12 positions agree with TRBD1. The CDR3 sequence is 13 residues long. The junction had 3 bases not matched to a gene; V was cut back by 4 bases and J by 5 bases. Germline assignment: CDR1 DFQATT and CDR2 SNEGSKA (reference sequence). DNA of the CDR3: TGCAGTGCTATGGGACAGGGGGCGAACGAGCAGTACTTC. As protein: CSAMGQGANEQYF.

The chain is built from TRBV12-3 or TRBV12-4 and TRBJ1-6, with 9 bases identical to TRBD1. With V trimmed by 5 bases and J by 4 bases, 3 bases remained unmatched. The CDR3 is 15 amino acids. CDR3 sequence reads: CASSPGTGYNSPLHF. CDR3 DNA sequence: TGTGCCAGCAGTCCCGGGACAGGGTATAATTCACCCCTCCACTTT.

The CDR3 DNA follows: TGTGCCAGCAGCCGCGGACAGTTTCAGCCCCAGCATTTT. It translates to CASSRGQFQPQHF. V is TRBV7-9 and J is TRBJ1-5, with D possibly being TRBD1 (6 bases). V was pared by 5 bases and J by 6 bases, with 11 bases between. Looked up from germline, CDR1 is SEHNR and CDR2 is FQNEAQ (reference sequence). The CDR3 contains 13 residues.

V usage is TRBV11-2 and J usage is TRBJ2-1, with 7 bases aligning to TRBD2. CDR3 size: 15 residues. Trimming removed 2 bases from V and 8 bases from J; junction bases left unmatched: 9. Germline CDR1 and CDR2: SGHAT and FQNNGV. The CDR3, as DNA: TGTGCCAGCAGCTTATCTCCCGCGGGAGTCGATGAGCAGTTCTTC. It yields the protein CASSLSPAGVDEQFF.

CDR3 coding DNA: TGTGCCAGCAGCCAACGTAGCGGGGTAGGGAATGAGCAGTTCTTC. This translates into CASSQRSGVGNEQFF. The chain links TRBV3-1 to TRBJ2-1, with TRBD2 matching 8 bases. Germline CDR1 LGHDT, CDR2 YNNKEL (reference sequence). There are 15 residues in the CDR3. V lost 2 bases, J lost 7 bases, and 7 bases stayed unmatched.

The rearrangement joins TRBV20-1 to TRBJ2-7; D call uncertain. The germline V and J ends were trimmed by 3 bases and 5 bases, with 17 bases remaining between them. The CDR3 runs 14 residues. Germline values: CDR1 DFQATT, CDR2 SNEGSKA (reference sequence). Here the CDR3 DNA reads TGCAGTGCTAGTCGACCGACCGCCCCCCACGAGCAGTACTTC. The encoded protein is CSASRPTAPHEQYF.

The CDR3 DNA is TGTGCCAGCAGCCCGATCCCAGGGGAAACTTTCTCCTACGAGCAGTACTTC. Translating it yields CASSPIPGETFSYEQYF. V gene TRBV12-1 combines with J gene TRBJ2-7; TRBD1, as called in the table, went unchecked against the DNA. TRBV12-1 is classified as a pseudogene. The CDR3 loop spans 17 amino acids.

The CDR3 protein is CASSYSKGAENQPQHF. CDR3 bases: TGTGCCAGCAGTTACTCGAAAGGGGCGGAAAATCAGCCCCAGCATTTT. The genes are TRBV6-5 and TRBJ1-5, with D possibly being TRBD1 (5 bases). Looked up from germline, CDR1 is MNHEY and CDR2 is SVGAGI. This CDR3 is built from 16 residues. V was shortened by 0 bases and J by 4 bases, with 13 bases between the two germline ends.

V is TRBV5-6 and J is TRBJ1-1; D remains ambiguous. V lost 0 bases to trimming and J lost 4 bases, with 4 bases between them. Germline V CDR1 and CDR2: SGHDT, YYEEEE. The CDR3 contains 12 residues. The CDR3 DNA reads TGTGCCAGCAGCTTGGACCGCACTGAAGCTTTCTTT. This translates into CASSLDRTEAFF.

This clonotype was found once. The chain links TRBV27 to TRBJ1-6; D is uncertain. Germline lookup yields CDR1 MNHEY and CDR2 SMNVEV (reference sequence). Trimming took 0 bases from V and 8 from J, leaving 8 bases between them. The CDR3 has 14 residues. The CDR3 loop reads CASSLSGLDSPLHF. CDR3 nucleotides: TGTGCCAGCAGTTTATCAGGGTTAGATTCACCCCTCCACTTT.

V is TRBV28 and J is TRBJ1-6; D is ambiguous. The germline V gene has CDR1 MDHEN and CDR2 SYDVKM. V was cut by 3 bases and J by 13 bases, with 10 bases left in between. The CDR3 extends over 12 amino acids. The CDR3 sequence: CASSLLGVPLHF. The DNA of the CDR3 is TGTGCCAGCAGTTTGTTAGGTGTTCCCCTCCACTTT.

J is TRBJ2-5 and V is TRBV25-1, with 7 bases matching TRBD2. The CDR3 has 15 residues. Trimming took 3 bases from V and 5 from J; bases not matched to a gene: 9. The germline CDR1 and CDR2 sequences are MGHDK and SYGVNS. The CDR3 coding sequence is TGTGCCAGCAGTGACTGGGGGGGGAGTGGGGAGACCCAGTACTTC. It encodes CASSDWGGSGETQYF.

This clonotype showed up just a few times. The V and J genes are TRBV12-3 or TRBV12-4 and TRBJ1-2; 8 nucleotides line up with TRBD1. The CDR3 has 13 amino acids. The J segment lost 4 bases and the V segment lost 3 bases, leaving 1 base of the junction unmatched. For the CDR3, the DNA is TGTGCCAGCAGTTTGACAGGGGCCTATGGCTACACCTTC. Translated, it gives CASSLTGAYGYTF.

This clonotype was recorded once. J is TRBJ2-3 and V is TRBV20-1; no reliable D call. The CDR3 has 11 residues. V lost 0 bases to trimming and J lost 14 bases, with 12 bases between them. From germline, CDR1 is DFQATT and CDR2 SNEGSKA (reference sequence). The CDR3 reads CSAREARLWYF. The CDR3 DNA follows: TGCAGTGCTAGAGAGGCGCGGCTTTGGTATTTT.

The gene calls are TRBV2 and TRBJ2-2, with TRBD1 matching 10 bases. Trimming cost V 4 bases and J 6 bases; bases outside gene matches: 8. The CDR3 spans 16 residues. From germline, CDR1 is SNHLY and CDR2 FYNNEI. Here the CDR3 reads CASSVTTGGVSGELFF. In nucleotides, the CDR3 is TGTGCCAGCAGTGTCACGACAGGGGGCGTTTCCGGGGAGCTGTTTTTT.

This chain uses TRBV5-1 with TRBJ1-1, with D unclear. V lost 5 bases, J lost 0 bases, and 17 bases lay in between. Germline V CDR1 and CDR2: SGHRS, YFSETQ. The CDR3 totals 16 residues. The CDR3 region is CASRYQSGSMNTEAFF. The DNA for the CDR3 is TGCGCCAGCAGATACCAAAGTGGGAGCATGAACACTGAAGCTTTCTTT.

Here the CDR3 DNA reads TGCAGCGTTGAAGATCCCCGGACCGGGGCGGGCACTGAAGCTTTCTTT. It encodes CSVEDPRTGAGTEAFF. The chain has TRBV29-1 and TRBJ1-1; D perhaps matches TRBD1 (5 bases). The ends were cut back, 0 bases at V and 4 bases at J, with 18 bases in the middle. Germline V gene lookup returns CDR1 SQVTM and CDR2 ANQGSEA. The CDR3 consists of 16 residues.